The sequence of this TCR beta chain was determined in a study of T cells expressing NK-cell markers. One entry per CDR3 protein, without DNA, is what TCRdb gives after re-calling the 5' RACE reads. The sample yields about 460,000 distinct CDR3 sequences, of which the top ten take up over 1.3%. This CDR3 spans 18 amino acids. CDR1 MNHEY and CDR2 SVGAGI come from the germline V gene. The chain employs TRBV6-5 and TRBJ2-2; checking the TCRdb D call of TRBD2 is not possible without DNA. The receptor's source is a woman between 45 and 60 years old in good health. The sample consisted of blood T cells: a sorted CD56 or NKG2C T cell subset, CD4+ or CD8+ T cells, or bulk PBMC T cells (not recorded which). The chain's CDR3 is CASSGGTSSRSRTGELFF.